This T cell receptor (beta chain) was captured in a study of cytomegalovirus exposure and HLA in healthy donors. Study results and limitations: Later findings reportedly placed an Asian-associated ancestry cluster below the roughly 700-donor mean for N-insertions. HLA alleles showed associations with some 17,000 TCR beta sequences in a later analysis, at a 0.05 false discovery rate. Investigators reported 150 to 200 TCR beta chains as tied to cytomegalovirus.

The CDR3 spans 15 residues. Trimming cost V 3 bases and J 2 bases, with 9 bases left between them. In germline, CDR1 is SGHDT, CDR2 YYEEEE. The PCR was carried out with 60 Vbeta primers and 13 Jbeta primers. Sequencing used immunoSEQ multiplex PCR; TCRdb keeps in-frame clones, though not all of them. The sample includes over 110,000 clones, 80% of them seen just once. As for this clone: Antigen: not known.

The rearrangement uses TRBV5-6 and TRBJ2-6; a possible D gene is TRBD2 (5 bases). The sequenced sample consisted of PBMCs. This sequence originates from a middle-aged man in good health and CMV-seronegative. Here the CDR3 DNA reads TGTGCCAGCAGCTATGGGAGTCCTGGGGCCAACGTCCTGACTTTC. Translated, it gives CASSYGSPGANVLTF.